The 26 T cell receptor beta chains reported below all come from one sample, sequenced in a study of blood T cell repertoires in COVID-19. The table came from immunoSEQ multiplex PCR; TCRdb's copy has only in-frame clones and leaves some out. The table records 130,000 to 150,000 clones, around nine tenths of them present only once. The sequenced sample consisted of peripheral blood. Receptors originate from a human donor in a cohort sampled during active COVID-19.

The V gene is TRBV24-1, the J gene TRBJ2-1; 12 nucleotides line up with TRBD2. Trimming removed 4 bases from V and 8 bases from J; junction bases left unmatched: 5. CDR3 length: 15 amino acids. Germline V gives CDR1 KGHDR, CDR2 SFDVKD. CDR3 DNA: TGTGCCACCAGTGACCCTAGCGGGGGGGCTCATGAGCAGTTCTTC. Translated, it gives CATSDPSGGAHEQFF.

This clone was recorded a few times. This chain's CDR3 is CASTQDSSSYEQYF. The CDR3 DNA follows: TGTGCCAGCACCCAGGACAGCAGCTCCTACGAGCAGTACTTC. The gene calls are TRBV6-6 and TRBJ2-7; the D gene is possibly TRBD1 (6 bases). V was clipped by 7 bases and J by 0 bases, with 13 bases between them. The CDR3 is made up of 14 amino acids. CDR1 and CDR2 from the germline V gene are MNHNY and SVGAGI (reference sequence).

The chain couples TRBV28 to TRBJ1-5; TRBD1 aligns across 10 bases. With 3 bases clipped from V and 6 bases from J, the junction kept 5 bases outside the gene matches. There are 15 residues in the CDR3. Germline assignment: CDR1 MDHEN and CDR2 SYDVKM. CDR3 residues: CASSLETGGRQPQHF. CDR3 sequence (DNA): TGTGCCAGCAGTTTGGAGACAGGGGGCCGTCAGCCCCAGCATTTT.

Here the CDR3 reads CASSFAAGVEDTQYF. The CDR3 bases are TGTGCCAGCAGCTTTGCGGCAGGGGTCGAGGATACGCAGTATTTT. V usage is TRBV5-4 and J usage is TRBJ2-3, with D maybe TRBD1 (6 bases). From germline, CDR1 is SGHNT and CDR2 YYREEE (reference sequence). This CDR3 has 15 amino acids. The germline V and J ends were trimmed by 2 bases and 6 bases, with 16 bases remaining between them.

The rearrangement joins TRBV4-1 to TRBJ2-5, with 9 nucleotides matching TRBD2. V shed 0 bases, J shed 5 bases, and the junction held 7 bases outside the gene matches. This CDR3 region has 16 residues. Germline V gene data show CDR1 as MGHRA and CDR2 as YSYEKL. The CDR3 spells CASSQDLLAGRETQYF. CDR3 sequence (DNA): TGCGCCAGCAGCCAAGATCTCCTAGCGGGGAGGGAGACCCAGTACTTC.

The chain carries TRBV6-6 and TRBJ1-4; D is undetermined. CDR3 length equals 15 residues. Trimming took 2 bases from V and 2 from J, leaving 9 bases between them. Germline-derived CDR1 and CDR2 are MNHNY and SVGAGI (reference sequence). CDR3: CASSYTAATNEKLFF. CDR3 nucleotides: TGTGCCAGCAGTTACACAGCTGCCACTAATGAAAAACTGTTTTTT.

The chain recombines TRBV11-2 with TRBJ1-6, with D perhaps TRBD1 (5 bases). The CDR3 is made up of 14 amino acids. Germline CDR1 SGHAT, CDR2 FQNNGV. Between the trimmed V and J ends, which lost 3 bases and 10 bases, there was a span of 13 bases. The CDR3: CASSLEAGVSPLHF. DNA for the CDR3: TGTGCCAGCAGCTTGGAGGCGGGGGTCTCACCCCTCCACTTT.

This chain connects TRBV5-1 to TRBJ1-2, with 8 bases that match TRBD1. The CDR3 totals 15 residues. Germline V gene lookup returns CDR1 SGHRS and CDR2 YFSETQ. The ends lost 8 bases at V and 5 bases at J; junction bases unmatched: 14. CDR3 sequence: CARTNPGTGQYGYTF. The CDR3 region has the DNA TGCGCCAGAACAAACCCCGGGACAGGCCAATATGGCTACACCTTC.

The rearrangement links TRBV6-2 or TRBV6-3 to TRBJ2-1; the D gene is possibly TRBD1 (5 bases). Germline loops: CDR1 MNHEY, CDR2 SVGEGT. Trimming shortened V by 5 bases and J by 4 bases, and 9 bases separated the two germline ends. The length of the CDR3 is 13 residues. CDR3 in amino acids: CASSLRGYNEQFF. In nucleotides, the CDR3 is TGTGCCAGCAGTCTAAGGGGTTACAATGAGCAGTTCTTC.

V gene TRBV4-3 combines with J gene TRBJ2-2; D might be TRBD2 (6 bases). V was pared by 1 base and J by 2 bases, with 17 bases between. CDR3 length: 18 residues. Germline values: CDR1 LGHNA, CDR2 YSLEER. Here the CDR3 reads CASSQGGRGRANTGELFF. CDR3 sequence (DNA): TGCGCCAGCAGCCAAGGCGGGCGGGGCAGGGCTAACACCGGGGAGCTGTTTTTT.

The genes are TRBV7-9 and TRBJ1-6, with 7 bases matching TRBD1. The CDR3 sequence is 12 residues long. The V gene end was trimmed by 7 bases and the J gene end by 13 bases; junction bases not matched to a gene: 7. Looked up from germline, CDR1 is SEHNR and CDR2 is FQNEAQ (reference sequence). The CDR3 protein is CASTSEGGPLHF. The CDR3 nucleotides are TGTGCCAGCACCAGCGAAGGGGGCCCCCTCCACTTT.

The rearrangement joins TRBV6-5 to TRBJ2-2; 7 bases map to TRBD1. V trimming: 5 bases; J trimming: 0 bases; junction bases outside the gene matches: 3. Germline loops: CDR1 MNHEY, CDR2 SVGAGI. The CDR3 consists of 15 residues. The CDR3 reads CASSRQGPNTGELFF. CDR3 nucleotide sequence: TGTGCCAGCAGTCGACAGGGACCGAACACCGGGGAGCTGTTTTTT.

The genes are TRBV11-2 and TRBJ2-7, with 8 bases aligning to TRBD2. Trimming cost V 1 base and J 0 bases; bases outside gene matches: 2. The CDR3 contains 15 residues. In germline, CDR1 is SGHAT, CDR2 FQNNGV. The CDR3 here is CASSLGGGISYEQYF. The DNA for the CDR3 is TGTGCCAGCAGCTTAGGCGGGGGGATCTCCTACGAGCAGTACTTC.

This chain uses TRBV5-1 with TRBJ1-6; tentatively, D is TRBD1 (6 bases). The CDR3 consists of 13 residues. The germline gives CDR1 SGHRS, CDR2 YFSETQ. Trimming took off 3 bases at V and 7 bases at J, with 8 bases between the two ends. CDR3 sequence: CASSYGQNSPLHF. The CDR3 bases are TGCGCCAGCAGCTATGGACAGAATTCACCCCTCCACTTT.

The rearrangement joins TRBV6-6 to TRBJ2-5; 9 nucleotides match TRBD2. Germline assignment: CDR1 MNHNY and CDR2 SVGAGI (reference sequence). This CDR3 contains 14 residues. V was clipped by 2 bases and J by 3 bases; unmatched bases: 1. The CDR3 DNA sequence: TGTGCCAGCAGTTACCCTAGCGGGGAAGAGACCCAGTACTTC. Translating gives CASSYPSGEETQYF.

The genes are TRBV9 and TRBJ1-6; no clear D gene. The CDR3 is made up of 15 amino acids. V shed 0 bases and J shed 6 bases, with 10 bases lying between them. Germline V gives CDR1 SGDLS, CDR2 YYNGEE. CDR3 nucleotide sequence: TGTGCCAGCAGCGTAGATGGGCACCTTAATTCACCCCTCCACTTT. Amino acid sequence: CASSVDGHLNSPLHF.

This chain links TRBV7-9 with TRBJ1-5; D perhaps matches TRBD1 (6 bases). The CDR3 loop spans 14 amino acids. The germline CDR1 and CDR2 sequences are SEHNR and FQNEAQ (reference sequence). The V end was cut by 4 bases, the J end by 7 bases, with 14 bases between. The CDR3 region has the DNA TGTGCCAGCAGCTCACAGGGTATTTGCCAGCCCCAGCATTTT. It translates to CASSSQGICQPQHF.

The V gene is TRBV15, the J gene TRBJ1-2, with 8 positions matching TRBD1. CDR3 size: 15 residues. The V gene end was trimmed by 0 bases and the J gene end by 4 bases; junction bases not matched to a gene: 4. The V gene's germline CDR1 is LNHNV and CDR2 YYDKDF (reference sequence). The CDR3 DNA follows: TGTGCCACCAGCAGAGAGTGGGACAGGAGCTATGGCTACACCTTC. Translation gives CATSREWDRSYGYTF.

The J gene is TRBJ2-5, the V gene TRBV5-4; unclear D gene. The CDR3 runs to 16 residues. The germline V and J ends were trimmed by 2 bases and 2 bases, with 16 bases remaining between them. CDR1 is SGHNT and CDR2 is YYREEE in the germline V gene (reference sequence). CDR3 sequence reads: CASSFIRLCSQETQYF. CDR3 bases: TGTGCCAGCAGCTTTATCCGTCTGTGTTCTCAAGAGACCCAGTACTTC. The entire variable domain, with the rest obtained from reference TRBV5-4 and TRBJ2-5, is as follows: ETGVTQSPTHLIKTRGQQVTLRCSSQSGHNTVSWYQQALGQGPQFIFQYYREEENGRGNFPPRFSGLQFPNYSSELNVNALELDDSALYLCASSFIRLCSQETQYFGPGTRLLVL.

This rearrangement joins TRBV18 to TRBJ2-4, with 7 bases matching TRBD2. This CDR3 is built from 15 residues. Germline values: CDR1 KGHSH, CDR2 LQKENI. Trimming at V came to 1 base and at J to 1 base, leaving 1 base not matched to a gene. The CDR3 coding sequence is TGTGCCAGCTCACCACTGGGAGGGGCCAAAAACATTCAGTACTTC. Its protein is CASSPLGGAKNIQYF.

This chain links TRBV4-3 with TRBJ2-2; tentative D call: TRBD2 (6 bases). V lost 0 bases to trimming and J lost 12 bases, with 8 bases between them. Germline CDR1 LGHNA, CDR2 YSLEER. CDR3 length: 12 amino acids. The CDR3 is CASSQDGGKLFF. CDR3 bases: TGCGCCAGCAGCCAAGATGGGGGGAAGCTGTTTTTT.

The CDR3 here is CASSGNTGANTGELFF. The CDR3 coding sequence is TGCGCCAGCAGCGGGAATACAGGGGCGAACACCGGGGAGCTGTTTTTT. The V call is TRBV5-1, the J call TRBJ2-2; the match to TRBD1 covers 7 bases. The germline V gene encodes CDR1 SGHRS and CDR2 YFSETQ. The V segment lost 4 bases and the J segment 0 bases; nucleotides outside the gene matches: 6. The CDR3 contains 16 residues.

The genes are TRBV5-6 and TRBJ1-2, with D uncertain. Trimming took off 4 bases at V and 4 bases at J, with 17 bases between the two ends. CDR1 is SGHDT, CDR2 YYEEEE, per germline. The CDR3 is 15 residues long. The CDR3 loop is CASSPAIGDGYGYTF. The DNA of the CDR3 is TGTGCCAGCAGCCCCGCGATCGGAGACGGCTATGGCTACACCTTC.

This clone occurred once. The chain couples TRBV29-1 to TRBJ1-2; perhaps TRBD1 as D (6 bases). Germline V CDR1 and CDR2: SQVTM, ANQGSEA. Trimming cost V 6 bases and J 4 bases, with 12 bases left between them. There are 12 residues in the CDR3. Here the CDR3 DNA reads TGCAGCGTGCCCAGGGGTGGCTATGGCTACACCTTC. This sequence encodes CSVPRGGYGYTF.

The rearrangement uses TRBV5-4 and TRBJ2-5; the D gene is possibly TRBD2 (5 bases). The CDR3 has 15 residues. The germline V gene has CDR1 SGHNT and CDR2 YYREEE (reference sequence). Trimming removed 6 bases from V and 1 base from J, with 16 bases in between. The CDR3 loop is CASTVREGPQETQYF. Written as DNA, the CDR3 is TGTGCCAGCACCGTGCGAGAGGGCCCCCAAGAGACCCAGTACTTC.

The gene calls are TRBV27 and TRBJ2-7, with 9 bases fitting TRBD1. Germline-derived CDR1 and CDR2 are MNHEY and SMNVEV (reference sequence). With V trimmed by 0 bases and J by 5 bases, 5 bases remained unmatched. This CDR3 is 15 amino acids long. The CDR3 DNA reads as TGTGCCAGCAGTTTATCGTGGACAGGGGCACACGAGCAGTACTTC. Translating it yields CASSLSWTGAHEQYF.